One sample yielded the 9 T cell receptor beta chains listed below, sequenced in a study of CD8 T cells in ankylosing spondylitis. TCRdb reprocessed the 5' RACE reads with MiXCR, giving one entry per CDR3 protein. The data show approximately 220,000 distinct CDR3 sequences, with around a quarter seen just once and less than 8.5% held by the top ten. Sequenced sample: blood, either unsorted or a sorted T cell fraction (not recorded which). Receptors originate from a male donor with ankylosing spondylitis or in good health (not recorded which).

The chain has TRBV7-2 and TRBJ2-3, with TRBD2 matching over 9 bases. CDR1 SGHTA and CDR2 FQGNSA come from the germline V gene. The CDR3 sequence is 14 residues long. Losses at the gene ends were 10 bases for V and 5 bases for J; bases not matched to a gene: 10. This CDR3 reads CAIQSGGRGDTQYF. The CDR3 DNA is TGTGCCATTCAGTCAGGCGGGAGGGGAGATACGCAGTATTTT.

There are many counts of this clonotype. The chain recombines TRBV10-3 with TRBJ2-5; D gene ambiguous. Deletions cut 2 bases from V and 4 bases from J, with 8 bases between. The germline V gene encodes CDR1 ENHRY and CDR2 SYGVKD. The CDR3 consists of 13 residues. For the CDR3, the DNA is TGTGCCATCAGTGAGGGCAGAATAGAGACCCAGTACTTC. As protein: CAISEGRIETQYF.

In this sample, this clonotype turned up once. The chain recombines TRBV9 with TRBJ2-3, with 9 positions matching TRBD2. The CDR3 length is 14 residues. Germline CDR1 reads SGDLS; CDR2 reads YYNGEE. V was clipped by 7 bases and J by 6 bases; unmatched bases: 9. This CDR3 reads CASGGGLASDTQYF. In DNA, the CDR3 is TGTGCCAGCGGCGGGGGACTAGCATCTGATACGCAGTATTTT. Full variable domain (outside the CDR3, taken from reference TRBV9 and TRBJ2-3): DSGVTQTPKHLITATGQRVTLRCSPRSGDLSVYWYQQSLDQGLQFLIQYYNGEERAKGNILERFSAQQFPDLHSELNLSSLELGDSALYFCASGGGLASDTQYFGPGTRLTVL.

The chain combines TRBV20-1 with TRBJ2-1; D perhaps matches TRBD2 (6 bases). Trimming cost V 5 bases and J 4 bases, with 9 bases left between them. The CDR3 is 12 amino acids. Germline V gene sequence: CDR1 DFQATT, CDR2 SNEGSKA (reference sequence). The CDR3 coding sequence is TGCAGTGCTGACGCGGGATACAATGAGCAGTTCTTC. Its protein product is CSADAGYNEQFF.

Comments on this clonotype: Relative to the germline gene, one junction end is altered; a read error may explain this. The J gene is TRBJ1-1, the V gene TRBV2; weak D call: TRBD1 (5 bases). Germline-derived CDR1 and CDR2 are SNHLY and FYNNEI. This CDR3 has 13 amino acids. Here the CDR3 DNA reads TGTGCCAGCAGTAAAGCCGAGGGGTTTGAAGCTTTCTTT. Protein sequence: CASSKAEGFEAFF.

This clonotype has a handful of counts. The rearrangement links TRBV29-1 to TRBJ2-7, with D perhaps TRBD2 (5 bases). The CDR3 is 12 residues long. V lost 1 base, J lost 3 bases, and 7 bases lay in between. Germline V CDR1 and CDR2: SQVTM, ANQGSEA. The CDR3, as DNA: TGCAGCGTTGAAGCCAGCGGCTACGAGCAGTACTTC. This gives the protein CSVEASGYEQYF.

V gene TRBV7-2 combines with J gene TRBJ2-3; 8 bases map to TRBD2. V shed 5 bases, J shed 4 bases, and the junction held 8 bases outside the gene matches. The germline CDR1 and CDR2 sequences are SGHTA and FQGNSA. The CDR3 is 15 amino acids. CDR3 DNA sequence: TGTGCCAGCAGCGTCTTAAGCGGGAGAGCAGATACGCAGTATTTT. It codes for CASSVLSGRADTQYF.

V and J are TRBV12-3 or TRBV12-4 and TRBJ1-5, with D tentatively TRBD1 (5 bases). CDR3 length: 15 amino acids. V was clipped by 3 bases and J by 3 bases, with 12 bases between them. This chain's CDR3 is CASSFRVGNNQPQHF. CDR3 sequence (DNA): TGTGCCAGCAGTTTCAGGGTCGGGAACAATCAGCCCCAGCATTTT.

The table lists this clonotype with a few counts. The genes are TRBV20-1 and TRBJ1-3, with D unresolved. Germline V gene lookup returns CDR1 DFQATT and CDR2 SNEGSKA (reference sequence). The CDR3 sequence is 14 residues long. Trimming pared 4 bases from V and 0 bases from J, leaving 10 bases between. CDR3 DNA sequence: TGCAGTGCTATTACGGTCGTCTCTGGAAACACCATATATTTT. It translates to CSAITVVSGNTIYF.